This T cell receptor beta chain was identified during a study of control samples from healthy donors and cancer patients. Assay: immunoSEQ multiplex PCR; the TCRdb copy retains only in-frame clones and omits some. Here the sample spans 150,000 or so clones, about 94% being singletons. Concerning this clone: The sample has other DNA sequences that encode this CDR3 too.

The CDR3 has 12 amino acids. With 3 bases removed from V and 2 bases from J, the gap between germline ends came to 5 bases. Germline V lookup: CDR1 MNHNY, CDR2 SVGAGI (reference sequence). The clonotype comes from a man aged 40-55 years in good health. Sequencing used blood. This sequence joins TRBV6-6 and TRBJ2-7; no reliable D call. CDR3 bases: TGTGCCAGCAGTTATGGTCCCTACGAGCAGTACTTC. Translated, it gives CASSYGPYEQYF.